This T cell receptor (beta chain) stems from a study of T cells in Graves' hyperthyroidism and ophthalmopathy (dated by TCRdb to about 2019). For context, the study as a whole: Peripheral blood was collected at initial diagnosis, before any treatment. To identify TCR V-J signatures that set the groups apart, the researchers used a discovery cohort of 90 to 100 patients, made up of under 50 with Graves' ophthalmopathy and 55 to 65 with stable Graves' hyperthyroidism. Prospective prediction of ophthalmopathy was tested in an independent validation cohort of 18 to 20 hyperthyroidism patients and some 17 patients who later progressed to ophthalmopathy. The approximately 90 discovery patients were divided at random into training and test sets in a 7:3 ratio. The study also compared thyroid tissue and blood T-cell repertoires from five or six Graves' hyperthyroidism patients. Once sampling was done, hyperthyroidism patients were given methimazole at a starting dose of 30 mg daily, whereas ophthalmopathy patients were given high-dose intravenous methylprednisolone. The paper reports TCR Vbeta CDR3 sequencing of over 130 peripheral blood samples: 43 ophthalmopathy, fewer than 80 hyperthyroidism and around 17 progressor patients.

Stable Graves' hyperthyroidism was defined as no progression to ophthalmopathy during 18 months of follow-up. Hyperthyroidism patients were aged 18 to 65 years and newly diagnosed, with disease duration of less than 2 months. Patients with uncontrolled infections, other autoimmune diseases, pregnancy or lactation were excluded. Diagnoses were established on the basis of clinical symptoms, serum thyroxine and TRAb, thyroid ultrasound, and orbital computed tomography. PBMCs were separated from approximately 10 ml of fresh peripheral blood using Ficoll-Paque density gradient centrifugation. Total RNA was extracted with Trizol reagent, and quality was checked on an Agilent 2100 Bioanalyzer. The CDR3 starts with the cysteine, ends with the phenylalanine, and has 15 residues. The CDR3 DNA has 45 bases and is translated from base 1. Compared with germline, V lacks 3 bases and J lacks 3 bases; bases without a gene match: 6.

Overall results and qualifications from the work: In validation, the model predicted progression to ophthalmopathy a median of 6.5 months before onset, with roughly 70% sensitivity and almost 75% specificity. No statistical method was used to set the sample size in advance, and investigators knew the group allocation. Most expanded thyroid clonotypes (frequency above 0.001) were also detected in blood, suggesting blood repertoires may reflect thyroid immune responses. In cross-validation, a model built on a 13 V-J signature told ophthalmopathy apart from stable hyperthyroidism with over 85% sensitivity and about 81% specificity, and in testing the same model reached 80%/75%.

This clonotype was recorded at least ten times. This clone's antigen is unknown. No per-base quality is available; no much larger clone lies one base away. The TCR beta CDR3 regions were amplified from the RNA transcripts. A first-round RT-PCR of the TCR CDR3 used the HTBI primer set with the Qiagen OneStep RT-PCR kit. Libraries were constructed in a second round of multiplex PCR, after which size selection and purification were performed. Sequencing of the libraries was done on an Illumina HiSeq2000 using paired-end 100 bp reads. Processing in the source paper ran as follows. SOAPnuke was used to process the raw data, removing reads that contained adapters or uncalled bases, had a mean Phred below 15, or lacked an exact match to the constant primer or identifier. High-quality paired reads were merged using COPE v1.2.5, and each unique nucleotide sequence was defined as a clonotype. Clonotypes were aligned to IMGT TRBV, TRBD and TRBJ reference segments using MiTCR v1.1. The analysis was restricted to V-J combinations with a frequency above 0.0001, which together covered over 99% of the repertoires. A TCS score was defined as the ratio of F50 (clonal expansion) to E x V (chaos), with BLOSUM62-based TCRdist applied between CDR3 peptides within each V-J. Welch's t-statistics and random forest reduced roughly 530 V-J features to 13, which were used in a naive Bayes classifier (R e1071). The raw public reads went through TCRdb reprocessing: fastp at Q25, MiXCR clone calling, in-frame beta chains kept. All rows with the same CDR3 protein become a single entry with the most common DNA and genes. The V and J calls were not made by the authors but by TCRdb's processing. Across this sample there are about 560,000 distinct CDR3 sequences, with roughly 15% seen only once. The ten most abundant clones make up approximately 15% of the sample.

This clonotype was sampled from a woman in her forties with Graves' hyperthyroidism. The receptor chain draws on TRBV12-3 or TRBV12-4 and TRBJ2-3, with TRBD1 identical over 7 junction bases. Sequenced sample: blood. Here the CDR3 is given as CASSFRQGRTDTQYF. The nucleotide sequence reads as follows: TGTGCCAGCAGTTTTCGACAGGGTAGGACAGATACGCAGTATTTT.